These 32 T cell receptor beta chains share one sample of origin, sequenced in a study of cytomegalovirus exposure and HLA in healthy donors. The PCR contained 60 Vbeta and 13 Jbeta primers. Sequencing was performed with immunoSEQ multiplex PCR; in TCRdb, only in-frame clones are kept and a portion is missing. The sample holds about 130,000 clones, 75% seen once. The sequenced material came from PBMCs. These receptors were taken from a man aged 25-45 years in good health and CMV-seronegative.

Here the CDR3 DNA reads TGTGCCAGCAGCTTTCTAGCGGGAGTCTGGAAGCGGGAGCAGTTCTTC. Its translation: CASSFLAGVWKREQFF. The chain recombines TRBV11-2 with TRBJ2-1; 10 bases align to TRBD2. Germline values: CDR1 SGHAT, CDR2 FQNNGV. The V segment lost 3 bases and the J segment 10 bases; nucleotides outside the gene matches: 12. CDR3 length equals 16 residues.

The rearrangement uses TRBV13 and TRBJ2-2, with D possibly being TRBD2 (5 bases). Looked up from germline, CDR1 is PRHDT and CDR2 is FYEKMQ (reference sequence). Trimming left V 5 bases short and J 0 bases short, with 13 bases between. The CDR3 contains 16 residues. For the CDR3, the DNA is TGTGCCAGCAGCACCCGGACGGACTCGAACACCGGGGAGCTGTTTTTT. Its protein product is CASSTRTDSNTGELFF. The whole variable domain, filled in from reference TRBV13 and TRBJ2-2, reads AAGVIQSPRHLIKEKRETATLKCYPIPRHDTVYWYQQGPGQDPQFLISFYEKMQSDKGSIPDRFSAQQFSDYHSELNMSSLELGDSALYFCASSTRTDSNTGELFFGEGSRLTVL.

The chain carries TRBV7-6 and TRBJ2-7; 11 nucleotides line up with TRBD2. Germline CDR1 and CDR2: SGHVS and FNYEAQ. The V segment lost 6 bases and the J segment 1 base; nucleotides outside the gene matches: 8. The CDR3 extends over 16 amino acids. The CDR3 sequence: CASSGTSGGGSYEQYF. Here the CDR3 DNA reads TGTGCCAGCAGTGGGACTAGCGGAGGGGGATCCTACGAGCAGTACTTC.

The chain employs TRBV5-1 and TRBJ2-7; D unclear. The germline V and J ends were trimmed by 5 bases and 1 base, with 10 bases remaining between them. CDR3 length equals 13 residues. The V gene's germline CDR1 is SGHRS and CDR2 YFSETQ. CDR3 DNA: TGCGCCAGCAGAGAGATGGTGTCCTACGAGCAGTACTTC. This codes for CASREMVSYEQYF. Looking up the rest from reference TRBV5-1 and TRBJ2-7 gives the full variable domain: KAGVTQTPRYLIKTRGQQVTLSCSPISGHRSVSWYQQTPGQGLQFLFEYFSETQRNKGNFPGRFSGRQFSNSRSEMNVSTLELGDSALYLCASREMVSYEQYFGPGTRLTVT.

This chain joins TRBV5-4 and TRBJ1-1; the D is unclear. V lost 4 bases to trimming and J lost 4 bases, with 14 bases between them. This CDR3 is built from 14 residues. CDR1 and CDR2 from the germline V gene are SGHNT and YYREEE (reference sequence). The CDR3 bases are TGTGCCAGCAGCAGAGAGGGAGACCCCACTGAAGCTTTCTTT. It encodes CASSREGDPTEAFF. Drawing the rest from reference TRBV5-4 and TRBJ1-1, the complete variable domain is ETGVTQSPTHLIKTRGQQVTLRCSSQSGHNTVSWYQQALGQGPQFIFQYYREEENGRGNFPPRFSGLQFPNYSSELNVNALELDDSALYLCASSREGDPTEAFFGQGTRLTVV.

The chain employs TRBV19 and TRBJ2-1, with D tentatively TRBD2 (7 bases). CDR1 is LNHDA, CDR2 SQIVND, per germline (reference sequence). Deletions cut 4 bases from V and 3 bases from J, with 13 bases between. There are 15 residues in the CDR3. CDR3 bases: TGTGCCAGTAGTAAGGGGGGGGGCTACTACAATGAGCAGTTCTTC. Protein: CASSKGGGYYNEQFF.

The rearrangement joins TRBV5-1 to TRBJ1-2, with TRBD1 as a possible D gene (6 bases). From germline, CDR1 is SGHRS and CDR2 YFSETQ. Trimming removed 0 bases from V and 5 bases from J, with 11 bases in between. The CDR3 is 14 residues long. Here the CDR3 reads CASSLGTESYGYTF. The CDR3 DNA is TGCGCCAGCAGCTTGGGGACAGAATCTTATGGCTACACCTTC.

This chain connects TRBV5-1 to TRBJ1-4; 7 nucleotides line up with TRBD1. V shed 0 bases and J 0 bases; nucleotides not matched to a gene: 2. Germline V lookup: CDR1 SGHRS, CDR2 YFSETQ. The CDR3 runs 16 residues. The CDR3 here is CASSLAGQPTNEKLFF. The CDR3 nucleotides read TGCGCCAGCAGCTTGGCGGGACAGCCAACTAATGAAAAACTGTTTTTT.

The chain combines TRBV7-9 with TRBJ2-1, with 8 bases fitting TRBD2. The V and J ends lost 5 bases and 8 bases, in that order; junction bases with no gene match: 5. The CDR3 loop spans 13 amino acids. CDR1 is SEHNR, CDR2 FQNEAQ, per germline (reference sequence). The CDR3 DNA follows: TGTGCCAGCAGCCCAGCGGGGGAGGATGAGCAGTTCTTC. Residues: CASSPAGEDEQFF. The full variable domain, in which reference TRBV7-9 and TRBJ2-1 provide the parts outside the CDR3, is DTGVSQNPRHKITKRGQNVTFRCDPISEHNRLYWYRQTLGQGPEFLTYFQNEAQLEKSRLLSDRFSAERPKGSFSTLEIQRTEQGDSAMYLCASSPAGEDEQFFGPGTRLTVL.

The J gene is TRBJ1-1, the V gene TRBV6-5; D is undetermined. The V and J ends lost 0 bases and 12 bases respectively, with 11 bases between them. The germline gives CDR1 MNHEY, CDR2 SVGAGI. This CDR3 spans 12 amino acids. For the CDR3, the DNA is TGTGCCAGCAGTTACTCGAGACTGGTTTCTTTCTTT. Translated, it gives CASSYSRLVSFF.

V is TRBV28 and J is TRBJ2-7; 7 bases agree with TRBD2. This CDR3 spans 15 amino acids. The germline gives CDR1 MDHEN, CDR2 SYDVKM. V lost 3 bases and J lost 0; bases outside the gene matches: 5. CDR3 sequence reads: CASSFLAESSYEQYF. The DNA of the CDR3 is TGTGCCAGCAGTTTTCTAGCGGAAAGCTCCTACGAGCAGTACTTC. Variable domain in full (rest from reference TRBV28 and TRBJ2-7): DVKVTQSSRYLVKRTGEKVFLECVQDMDHENMFWYRQDPGLGLRLIYFSYDVKMKEKGDIPEGYSVSREKKERFSLILESASTNQTSMYLCASSFLAESSYEQYFGPGTRLTVT.

The chain combines TRBV4-2 with TRBJ2-1, with a weak D call TRBD1 (5 bases). Germline V lookup: CDR1 LGHNA, CDR2 YNFKEQ. This CDR3 has 15 amino acids. Trimming took 3 bases from V and 7 from J, leaving 16 bases between them. CDR3: CASSQTGAQVNEQFF. The CDR3 DNA reads as TGTGCCAGCAGCCAGACTGGGGCCCAGGTGAATGAGCAGTTCTTC.

The V and J genes are TRBV5-1 and TRBJ1-2, with unresolved D. CDR3 length: 13 residues. Between the trimmed V and J ends, which lost 4 bases and 4 bases, there was a span of 11 bases. The germline CDR1 and CDR2 sequences are SGHRS and YFSETQ. The DNA for the CDR3 is TGCGCCAGCAGCGCGGACGGGAGCTATGGCTACACCTTC. Residues: CASSADGSYGYTF.

The chain joins TRBV5-1 to TRBJ2-3; TRBD2 matches at 8 bases. Trimming took 3 bases from V and 1 from J; bases not matched to a gene: 4. CDR3 length equals 15 residues. Per the germline V gene, CDR1 is SGHRS and CDR2 is YFSETQ. Here the CDR3 reads CASSSAGVGTDTQYF. The CDR3 DNA reads TGCGCCAGCAGCTCAGCGGGAGTCGGCACAGATACGCAGTATTTT.

J is TRBJ2-7 and V is TRBV6-1, with TRBD1 as a possible D gene (5 bases). In germline, CDR1 is MNHNS, CDR2 SASEGT. V shed 5 bases and J shed 3 bases, with 8 bases lying between them. This CDR3 region has 12 residues. The CDR3 here is CASSPQDYEQYF. CDR3 in DNA: TGTGCCAGCAGTCCACAGGACTACGAGCAGTACTTC.

The chain recombines TRBV7-9 with TRBJ1-4; weak D call: TRBD1 (5 bases). Trimming stripped 8 bases from V and 8 bases from J, with 24 bases between. Germline V gene data show CDR1 as SEHNR and CDR2 as FQNEAQ (reference sequence). The CDR3 sequence is 16 residues long. The CDR3, as DNA: TGTGCCAGCTCCATAGACGGGGGACGCTTCTACGAAAAACTGTTTTTT. Translating it yields CASSIDGGRFYEKLFF.

The V call is TRBV5-6, the J call TRBJ2-3, with TRBD1 identical over 8 bases. Germline V lookup: CDR1 SGHDT, CDR2 YYEEEE. The CDR3 length is 13 residues. V dropped 4 bases and J dropped 5; count of bases not matched to a gene: 3. This chain's CDR3 is CASSPQGGDTQYF. The DNA of the CDR3 is TGTGCCAGCAGCCCACAGGGGGGAGATACGCAGTATTTT.

This chain uses TRBV2 with TRBJ2-3; 14 bases are a match to TRBD2. V lost 1 base, J lost 5 bases, and 2 bases stayed unmatched. The CDR3 has 16 residues. Germline V CDR1 and CDR2: SNHLY, FYNNEI. The DNA for the CDR3 is TGTGCCAGCAGTGAAGGACTAGCGGGGGGGGAAGATACGCAGTATTTT. Translated: CASSEGLAGGEDTQYF.

The V call is TRBV4-1, the J call TRBJ2-5; tentatively, D is TRBD2 (6 bases). In germline, CDR1 is MGHRA, CDR2 YSYEKL. The V end was cut by 9 bases, the J end by 7 bases, with 18 bases between. This CDR3 region has 13 residues. CDR3 region: CASNGEEIGTQYF. CDR3 DNA: TGCGCCAGTAACGGGGAGGAGATCGGGACCCAGTACTTC.

The V gene is TRBV27, the J gene TRBJ2-3; D is ambiguous. This CDR3 is 11 amino acids long. The V and J ends lost 5 bases and 5 bases respectively, with 5 bases between them. Germline CDR1 MNHEY, CDR2 SMNVEV (reference sequence). In DNA, the CDR3 is TGTGCCAGCAGTAATAGAGATACGCAGTATTTT. This sequence encodes CASSNRDTQYF.

Only a few counts were recorded for this clone. The chain couples TRBV28 to TRBJ1-1; TRBD1 is a possible D gene (5 bases). The CDR3 is 16 residues long. The germline V and J ends were trimmed by 4 bases and 0 bases, with 15 bases remaining between them. CDR1 and CDR2 from the germline V gene are MDHEN and SYDVKM. CDR3 DNA sequence: TGTGCCAGCAGTTCCAGAGGGAGGGGAATGAACACTGAAGCTTTCTTT. Translating it yields CASSSRGRGMNTEAFF.

In DNA form, the CDR3 reads TGTGCCAGCAGTTTGTCGGGACTCGCAGCCTACGAGCAGTACTTC. It yields the protein CASSLSGLAAYEQYF. V gene TRBV28 combines with J gene TRBJ2-7, with D perhaps matching TRBD2 (6 bases). Per the germline V gene, CDR1 is MDHEN and CDR2 is SYDVKM. The V end was cut by 3 bases, the J end by 2 bases, with 14 bases between. This CDR3 has 15 residues.

V gene TRBV7-2 combines with J gene TRBJ1-3, with TRBD1 identical over 8 bases. The germline V gene has CDR1 SGHTA and CDR2 FQGNSA. This CDR3 is built from 15 residues. The junction had 4 bases not matched to a gene; V was cut back by 6 bases and J by 0 bases. The CDR3 loop reads CASRITGGSGNTIYF. The CDR3 region has the DNA TGTGCCAGCAGAATTACAGGGGGCTCTGGAAACACCATATATTTT.

The chain couples TRBV4-2 to TRBJ2-5; TRBD2 is a possible D gene (5 bases). CDR3 length: 15 amino acids. The V end lost 0 bases, the J end lost 3 bases, and 11 bases lay between the germline ends. CDR1 is LGHNA, CDR2 YNFKEQ, per germline. Written as DNA, the CDR3 is TGTGCCAGCAGCCAAGATGGTATGAGGGAAGAGACCCAGTACTTC. Translating gives CASSQDGMREETQYF.

This clone was counted between two and nine times. The chain recombines TRBV7-3 with TRBJ2-1; maybe TRBD1 (5 bases). Germline CDR1 and CDR2: SGHTA and FQGTGA. This CDR3 is 13 amino acids long. V was clipped by 0 bases and J by 6 bases, with 6 bases between them. The DNA for the CDR3 is TGTGCCAGCAGCTTAACCAGGGCCAATGAGCAGTTCTTC. Translated: CASSLTRANEQFF.

The V gene is TRBV7-2, the J gene TRBJ2-1, with D maybe TRBD1 (5 bases). This CDR3 region has 14 residues. Germline values: CDR1 SGHTA, CDR2 FQGNSA. V lost 8 bases and J 10 bases, leaving 21 bases between the germline ends. DNA of the CDR3: TGTGCCAGCCAGCTCCAAACTGGGGCAGGGGAGCAGTTCTTC. Encoded protein: CASQLQTGAGEQFF.

V usage is TRBV9 and J usage is TRBJ2-1; maybe TRBD1 (6 bases). Germline V lookup: CDR1 SGDLS, CDR2 YYNGEE. The CDR3 loop spans 16 amino acids. Trimming left V 3 bases short and J 8 bases short, with 21 bases between. The CDR3 spells CASSAGRGHPTHEQFF. The CDR3, as DNA: TGTGCCAGCAGCGCGGGCAGGGGCCATCCAACCCATGAGCAGTTCTTC.

The genes are TRBV2 and TRBJ2-5; 7 bases agree with TRBD2. This CDR3 has 16 amino acids. Germline trimming cut 2 bases from V and 1 base from J; bases unmatched to any gene: 7. CDR1 is SNHLY, CDR2 FYNNEI, per germline. CDR3 nucleotides: TGTGCCAGCAGTGAACCCCACGGGGGGACCCAAGAGACCCAGTACTTC. Protein product: CASSEPHGGTQETQYF.

V gene TRBV5-6 combines with J gene TRBJ2-3, with 10 bases aligning to TRBD1. V shed 6 bases, J shed 4 bases, and the junction held 14 bases outside the gene matches. Germline V gene sequence: CDR1 SGHDT, CDR2 YYEEEE. The CDR3 length is 17 residues. CDR3: CASTPVPGQGIPDTQYF. CDR3 DNA sequence: TGTGCCAGCACCCCGGTACCGGGACAGGGGATCCCAGATACGCAGTATTTT.

This clone was observed once. The chain joins TRBV29-1 to TRBJ2-6; D perhaps matches TRBD2 (5 bases). This CDR3 comprises 13 residues. V shed 4 bases and J shed 1 base, with 5 bases lying between them. CDR1 and CDR2 (germline): SQVTM, ANQGSEA. CDR3 sequence reads: CSVAGSGANVLTF. CDR3 sequence (DNA): TGCAGCGTTGCGGGGTCTGGGGCCAACGTCCTGACTTTC.

For this clone: The CDR3 does not close with the conserved phenylalanine or tryptophan, likely indicating a read error. The gene calls are TRBV6-1 and TRBJ2-7, with 8 bases that match TRBD2. This CDR3 contains 16 residues. Germline lookup yields CDR1 MNHNS and CDR2 SASEGT. Unmatched junction bases numbered 10, after V lost 3 bases and J lost 3 bases. As DNA, the CDR3 is TGTGCCAGCAGTGACGGGGGGGCGGTTAAGTTCTACGAGCAGTACTCC. Amino acid sequence: CASSDGGAVKFYEQYS.

The gene calls are TRBV6-5 and TRBJ1-2; TRBD1 might be the D (5 bases). CDR3 length equals 12 residues. Germline values: CDR1 MNHEY, CDR2 SVGAGI. V was cut by 6 bases and J by 3 bases, with 8 bases left in between. For the CDR3, the DNA is TGTGCCAGCAGCGACAGTCACTATGGCTACACCTTC. This codes for CASSDSHYGYTF.